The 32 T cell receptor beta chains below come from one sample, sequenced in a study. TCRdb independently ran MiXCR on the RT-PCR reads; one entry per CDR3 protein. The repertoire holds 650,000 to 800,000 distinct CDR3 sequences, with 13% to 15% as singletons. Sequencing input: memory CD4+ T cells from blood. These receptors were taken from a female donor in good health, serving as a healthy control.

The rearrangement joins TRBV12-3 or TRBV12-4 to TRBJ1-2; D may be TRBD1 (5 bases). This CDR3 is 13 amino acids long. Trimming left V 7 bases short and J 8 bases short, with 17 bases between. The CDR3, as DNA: TGTGCCAGCACTCCTCGTGAGGGGTACGGCTACACCTTC. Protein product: CASTPREGYGYTF.

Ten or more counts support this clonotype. The CDR3 region has the DNA TGCAGTGCTAACAAACTAGCGGGAGGGTACGATACGCAGTATTTT. Translated, it gives CSANKLAGGYDTQYF. The rearrangement joins TRBV20-1 to TRBJ2-3, with 13 bases fitting TRBD2. V lost 4 bases to trimming and J lost 6 bases; unmatched junction nucleotides: 7. The CDR3 runs to 15 residues. Germline V CDR1 and CDR2: DFQATT, SNEGSKA (reference sequence).

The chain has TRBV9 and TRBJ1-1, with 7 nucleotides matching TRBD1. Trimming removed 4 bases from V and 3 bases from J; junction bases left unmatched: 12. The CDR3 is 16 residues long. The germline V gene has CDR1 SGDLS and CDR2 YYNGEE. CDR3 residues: CASSKGPRGADTEAFF. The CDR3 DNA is TGTGCCAGCAGCAAGGGACCCAGGGGGGCGGACACTGAAGCTTTCTTT. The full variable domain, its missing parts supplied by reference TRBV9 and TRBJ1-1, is DSGVTQTPKHLITATGQRVTLRCSPRSGDLSVYWYQQSLDQGLQFLIQYYNGEERAKGNILERFSAQQFPDLHSELNLSSLELGDSALYFCASSKGPRGADTEAFFGQGTRLTVV.

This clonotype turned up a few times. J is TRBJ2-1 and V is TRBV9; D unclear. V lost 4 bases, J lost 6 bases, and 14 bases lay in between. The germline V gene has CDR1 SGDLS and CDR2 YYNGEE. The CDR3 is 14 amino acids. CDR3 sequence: CASSPTANSNEQFF. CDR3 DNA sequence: TGTGCCAGCAGCCCTACTGCGAACAGCAATGAGCAGTTCTTC. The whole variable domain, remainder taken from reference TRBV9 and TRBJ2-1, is DSGVTQTPKHLITATGQRVTLRCSPRSGDLSVYWYQQSLDQGLQFLIQYYNGEERAKGNILERFSAQQFPDLHSELNLSSLELGDSALYFCASSPTANSNEQFFGPGTRLTVL.

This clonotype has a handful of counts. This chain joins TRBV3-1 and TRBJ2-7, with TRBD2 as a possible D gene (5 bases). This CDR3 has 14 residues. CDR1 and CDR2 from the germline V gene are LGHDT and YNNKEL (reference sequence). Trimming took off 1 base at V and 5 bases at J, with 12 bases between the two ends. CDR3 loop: CASSQVPGIDEQYF. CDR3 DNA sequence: TGTGCCAGCAGCCAAGTTCCGGGGATCGACGAGCAGTACTTC.

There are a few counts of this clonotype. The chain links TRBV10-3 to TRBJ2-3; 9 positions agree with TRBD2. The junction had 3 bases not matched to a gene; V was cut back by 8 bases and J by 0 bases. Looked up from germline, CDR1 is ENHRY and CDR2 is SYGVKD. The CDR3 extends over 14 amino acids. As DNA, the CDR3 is TGTGCCATCGCTGCGGGAGGGAGCACAGATACGCAGTATTTT. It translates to CAIAAGGSTDTQYF.

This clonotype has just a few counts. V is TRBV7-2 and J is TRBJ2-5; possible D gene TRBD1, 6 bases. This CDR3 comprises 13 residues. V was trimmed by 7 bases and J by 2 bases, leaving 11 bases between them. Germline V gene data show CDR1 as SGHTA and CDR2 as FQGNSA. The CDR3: CASNYGQQETQYF. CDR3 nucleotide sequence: TGTGCCAGCAACTACGGACAGCAAGAGACCCAGTACTTC.

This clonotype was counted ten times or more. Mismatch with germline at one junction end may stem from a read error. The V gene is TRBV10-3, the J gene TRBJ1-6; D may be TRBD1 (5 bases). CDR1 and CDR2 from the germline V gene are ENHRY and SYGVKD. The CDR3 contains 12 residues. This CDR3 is CAVRQYNSPLHF. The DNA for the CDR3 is TGTGCCGTCAGACAGTACAATTCACCCCTCCACTTT.

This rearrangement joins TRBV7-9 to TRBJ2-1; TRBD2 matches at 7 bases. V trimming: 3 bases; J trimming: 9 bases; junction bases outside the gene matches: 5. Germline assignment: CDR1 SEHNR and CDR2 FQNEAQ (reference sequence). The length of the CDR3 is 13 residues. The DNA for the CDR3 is TGTGCCAGCAGCTTGGGGGAGGGCCGTGAGCAGTTCTTC. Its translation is CASSLGEGREQFF.

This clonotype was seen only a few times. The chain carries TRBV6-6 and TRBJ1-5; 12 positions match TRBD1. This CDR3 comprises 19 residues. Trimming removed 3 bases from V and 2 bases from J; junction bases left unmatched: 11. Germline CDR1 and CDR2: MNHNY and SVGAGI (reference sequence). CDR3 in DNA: TGTGCCAGCAGTTATCACGGGACAGGGGGCGGATTCGGCAATCAGCCCCAGCATTTT. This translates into CASSYHGTGGGFGNQPQHF.

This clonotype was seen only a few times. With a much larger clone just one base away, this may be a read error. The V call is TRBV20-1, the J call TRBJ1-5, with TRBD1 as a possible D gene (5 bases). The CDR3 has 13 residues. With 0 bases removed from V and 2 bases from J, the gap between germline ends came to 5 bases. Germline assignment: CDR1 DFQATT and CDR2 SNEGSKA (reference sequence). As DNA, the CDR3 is TGCAGTGCTAGAGAGGGGGGCAATCAGCCCCAGCATTTT. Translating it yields CSAREGGNQPQHF.

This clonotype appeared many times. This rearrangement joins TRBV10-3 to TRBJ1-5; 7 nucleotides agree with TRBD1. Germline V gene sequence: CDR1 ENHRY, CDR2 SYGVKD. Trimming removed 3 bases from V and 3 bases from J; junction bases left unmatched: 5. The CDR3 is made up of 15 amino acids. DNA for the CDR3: TGTGCCATCAGTGACGGGACAGACCTCAATCAGCCCCAGCATTTT. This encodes CAISDGTDLNQPQHF.

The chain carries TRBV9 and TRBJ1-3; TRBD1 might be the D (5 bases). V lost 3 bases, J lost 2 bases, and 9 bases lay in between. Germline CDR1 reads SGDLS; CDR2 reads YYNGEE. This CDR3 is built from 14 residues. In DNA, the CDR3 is TGTGCCAGCAGCGCAACGGGGCCTGGAAACACCATATATTTT. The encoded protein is CASSATGPGNTIYF.

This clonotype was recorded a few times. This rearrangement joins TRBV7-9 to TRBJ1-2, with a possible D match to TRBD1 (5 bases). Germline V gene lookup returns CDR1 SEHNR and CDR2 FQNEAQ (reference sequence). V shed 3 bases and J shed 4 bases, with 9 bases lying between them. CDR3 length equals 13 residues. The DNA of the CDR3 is TGTGCCAGCAGCTTGGGACCCTCCTATGGCTACACCTTC. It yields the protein CASSLGPSYGYTF. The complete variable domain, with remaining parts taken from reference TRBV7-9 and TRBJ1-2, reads DTGVSQNPRHKITKRGQNVTFRCDPISEHNRLYWYRQTLGQGPEFLTYFQNEAQLEKSRLLSDRFSAERPKGSFSTLEIQRTEQGDSAMYLCASSLGPSYGYTFGSGTRLTVV.

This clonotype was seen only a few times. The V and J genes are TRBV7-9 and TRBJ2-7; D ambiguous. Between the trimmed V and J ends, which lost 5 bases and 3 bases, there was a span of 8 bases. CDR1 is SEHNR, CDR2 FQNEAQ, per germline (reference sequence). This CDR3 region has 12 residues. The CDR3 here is CASSHDGYEQYF. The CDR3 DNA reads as TGTGCCAGCAGCCACGACGGCTACGAGCAGTACTTC.

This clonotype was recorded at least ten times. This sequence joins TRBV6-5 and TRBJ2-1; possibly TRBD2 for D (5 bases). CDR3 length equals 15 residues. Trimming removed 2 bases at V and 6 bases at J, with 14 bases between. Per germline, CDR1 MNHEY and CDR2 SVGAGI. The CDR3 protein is CASSYARGVGNEQFF. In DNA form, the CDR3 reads TGTGCCAGCAGTTACGCCCGGGGAGTAGGCAATGAGCAGTTCTTC.

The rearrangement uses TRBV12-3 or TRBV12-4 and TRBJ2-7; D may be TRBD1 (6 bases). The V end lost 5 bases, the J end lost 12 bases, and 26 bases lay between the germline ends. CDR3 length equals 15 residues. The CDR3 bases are TGTGCCAGCAGTCCCACCGGCAACAGGGAAGGAAAGTCGTACTTC. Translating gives CASSPTGNREGKSYF.

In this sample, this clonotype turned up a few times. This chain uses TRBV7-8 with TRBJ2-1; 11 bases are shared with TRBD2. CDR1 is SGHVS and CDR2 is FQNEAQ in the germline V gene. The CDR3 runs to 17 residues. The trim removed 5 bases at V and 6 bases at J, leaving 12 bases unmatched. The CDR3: CASSPQLAGVKINEQFF. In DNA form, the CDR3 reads TGTGCCAGCAGCCCACAACTAGCGGGGGTTAAGATCAATGAGCAGTTCTTC.

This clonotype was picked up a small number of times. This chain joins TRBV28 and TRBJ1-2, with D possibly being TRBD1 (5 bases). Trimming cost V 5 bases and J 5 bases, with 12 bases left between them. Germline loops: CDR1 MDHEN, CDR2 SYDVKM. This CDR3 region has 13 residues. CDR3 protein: CASSIGTIYGYTF. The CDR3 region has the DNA TGTGCCAGCAGTATCGGGACGATATATGGCTACACCTTC.

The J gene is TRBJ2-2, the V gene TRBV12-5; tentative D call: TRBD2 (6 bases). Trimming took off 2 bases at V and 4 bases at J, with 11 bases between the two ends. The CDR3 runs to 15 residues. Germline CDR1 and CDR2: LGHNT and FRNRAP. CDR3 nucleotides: TGTGCTAGTGGTTTGTTATCGGGGGTCACCGGGGAGCTGTTTTTT. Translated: CASGLLSGVTGELFF.

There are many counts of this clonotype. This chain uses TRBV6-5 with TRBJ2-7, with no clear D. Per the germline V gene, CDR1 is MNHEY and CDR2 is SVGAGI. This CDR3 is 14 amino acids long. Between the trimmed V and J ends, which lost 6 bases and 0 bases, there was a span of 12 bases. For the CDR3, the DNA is TGTGCCAGCAGAACCAAAGTTCACTCCTACGAGCAGTACTTC. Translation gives CASRTKVHSYEQYF.

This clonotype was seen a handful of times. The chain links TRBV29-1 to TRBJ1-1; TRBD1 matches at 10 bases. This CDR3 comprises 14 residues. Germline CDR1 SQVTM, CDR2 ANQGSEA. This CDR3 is CIVQPGTGAREAFF. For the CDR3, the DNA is TGCATCGTCCAACCCGGGACAGGGGCGCGAGAAGCTTTCTTT. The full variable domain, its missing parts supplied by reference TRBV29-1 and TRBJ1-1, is SAVISQKPSRDICQRGTSLTIQCQVDSQVTMMFWYRQQPGQSLTLIATANQGSEATYESGFVIDKFPISRPNLTFSTLTVSNMSPEDSSIYLCIVQPGTGAREAFFGQGTRLTVV.

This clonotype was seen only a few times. CDR3 region: CASSGDSTEAFF. The CDR3 nucleotides are TGTGCCAGCAGTGGGGATAGCACTGAAGCTTTCTTT. V is TRBV12-3 or TRBV12-4 and J is TRBJ1-1; no clear D gene. The V gene lost 5 bases and the J gene lost 4 bases, with 8 bases spanning the gap. This CDR3 comprises 12 residues.

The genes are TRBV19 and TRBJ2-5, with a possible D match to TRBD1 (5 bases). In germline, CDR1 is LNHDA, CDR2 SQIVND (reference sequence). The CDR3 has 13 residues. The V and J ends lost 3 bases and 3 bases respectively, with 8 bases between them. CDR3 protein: CASSMGREETQYF. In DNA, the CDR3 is TGTGCCAGTAGTATGGGCAGGGAAGAGACCCAGTACTTC.

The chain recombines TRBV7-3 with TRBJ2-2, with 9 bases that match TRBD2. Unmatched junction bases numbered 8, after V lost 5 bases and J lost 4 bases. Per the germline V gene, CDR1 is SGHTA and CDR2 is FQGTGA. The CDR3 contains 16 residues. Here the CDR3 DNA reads TGTGCCAGCAGCGTGAATAGCGGGAGTGCCACCGGGGAGCTGTTTTTT. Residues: CASSVNSGSATGELFF.

CDR3 nucleotides: TGTGCCACCAGTGACGGGACTTCAGAGTCGTACTTC. Its translation is CATSDGTSESYF. V gene TRBV24-1 combines with J gene TRBJ2-7, with a tentative D call TRBD2 (6 bases). CDR3 length: 12 amino acids. V lost 4 bases and J 12 bases, leaving 15 bases between the germline ends. Germline values: CDR1 KGHDR, CDR2 SFDVKD.

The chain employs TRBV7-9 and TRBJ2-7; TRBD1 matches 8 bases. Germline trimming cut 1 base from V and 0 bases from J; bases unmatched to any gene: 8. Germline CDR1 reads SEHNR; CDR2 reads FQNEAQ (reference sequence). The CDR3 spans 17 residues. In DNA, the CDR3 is TGTGCCAGCAGCTTAGGTTCAGGGGGCACCCGCTCCTACGAGCAGTACTTC. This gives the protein CASSLGSGGTRSYEQYF.

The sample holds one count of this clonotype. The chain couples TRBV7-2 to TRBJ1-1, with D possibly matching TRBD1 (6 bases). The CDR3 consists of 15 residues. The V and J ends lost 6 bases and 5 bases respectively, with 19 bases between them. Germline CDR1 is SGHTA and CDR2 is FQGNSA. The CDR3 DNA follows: TGTGCCAGCAGGGGAGGACAGTCGGTAGGGACTGAAGCTTTCTTT. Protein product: CASRGGQSVGTEAFF.

The CDR3 DNA is TGTGCCAGCATGAGAATGAATCAGCCCCAGCATTTT. It translates to CASMRMNQPQHF. The J gene is TRBJ1-5, the V gene TRBV6-2 or TRBV6-3, with D unresolved. Germline CDR1 and CDR2: MNHEY and SVGEGT. V dropped 7 bases and J dropped 4 bases, with 8 bases sitting between them. The CDR3 contains 12 residues.

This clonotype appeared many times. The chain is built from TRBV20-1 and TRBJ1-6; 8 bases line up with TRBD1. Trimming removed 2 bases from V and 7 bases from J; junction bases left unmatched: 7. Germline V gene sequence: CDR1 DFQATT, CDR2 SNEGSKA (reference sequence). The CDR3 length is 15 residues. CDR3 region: CSARRGTGLNSPLHF. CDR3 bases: TGCAGTGCTAGACGTGGGACAGGCCTCAATTCACCCCTCCACTTT.

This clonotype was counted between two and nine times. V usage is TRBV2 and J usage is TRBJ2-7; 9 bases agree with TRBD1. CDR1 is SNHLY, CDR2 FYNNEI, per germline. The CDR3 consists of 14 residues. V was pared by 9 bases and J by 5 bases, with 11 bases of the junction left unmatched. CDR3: CASWSRQGVNEQYF. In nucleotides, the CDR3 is TGTGCCAGTTGGTCGCGACAGGGGGTTAACGAGCAGTACTTC.

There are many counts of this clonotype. CDR3 DNA sequence: TGTGCCAGCAGCCAAGATTTAGGGGGACAGGGTAATTCACCCCTCCACTTT. Its translation: CASSQDLGGQGNSPLHF. The chain links TRBV4-2 to TRBJ1-6, with 9 positions matching TRBD1. The CDR3 is 17 amino acids. Trimming at V came to 0 bases and at J to 6 bases, leaving 6 bases not matched to a gene. The germline gives CDR1 LGHNA, CDR2 YNFKEQ.